A selection of T cell receptor beta chains follows, all from one sample in a study of blood T cell repertoires in COVID-19. This table comes from immunoSEQ multiplex PCR, and its TCRdb copy is limited to in-frame clones, with some not included. Here the sample spans nearly 110,000 clones, over 80% being singletons. The sequencing input was peripheral blood. The receptors were gathered from a woman younger than 45 with acute or convalescent COVID-19. CDR3s include the opening cysteine and the closing phenylalanine or tryptophan. The D gene is left open where the match is weak. Part of the rows lack a size; the others show once, few, many or a class for expanded clones.

abundance	v_gene	j_gene	d_gene	CDR3aa	CDR3nt
NA	TRBV24-1	TRBJ2-7	NA	CATSDHGPGHNSYEQYF	TGTGCCACCAGTGACCATGGACCGGGACACAACTCCTACGAGCAGTACTTC
NA	TRBV10-3	TRBJ1-2	TRBD1	CAISGVGDRANYGYTF	TGTGCCATCAGTGGAGTAGGGGACAGGGCTAACTATGGCTACACCTTC
NA	TRBV19	TRBJ1-2	TRBD1	CASSKTGTVGNYGYTF	TGTGCCAGTAGTAAAACCGGGACAGTTGGTAACTATGGCTACACCTTC
NA	TRBV19	TRBJ1-1	NA	CASIGAIQNTEAFF	TGTGCCAGTATAGGGGCTATACAGAACACTGAAGCTTTCTTT
NA	TRBV5-6	TRBJ1-5	TRBD1	CASSLGDSRYQPQHF	TGTGCCAGCAGCTTGGGGGACAGCCGGTATCAGCCCCAGCATTTT
NA	TRBV6-5	TRBJ1-2	TRBD1	CASSYSSRGPYGYTF	TGTGCCAGCAGTTACTCGAGCAGGGGGCCCTATGGCTACACCTTC
many	TRBV19	TRBJ1-5	NA	CASSMRDQPQHF	TGTGCCAGTAGTATGAGGGATCAGCCCCAGCATTTT
NA	TRBV5-1	TRBJ1-2	NA	CASSLVASQGDGYTF	TGCGCCAGCAGCTTGGTAGCTTCGCAGGGTGACGGCTACACCTTC
NA	TRBV4-3	TRBJ1-1	TRBD1	CASSQVNRGAEAFF	TGCGCCAGCAGCCAAGTCAACAGGGGAGCTGAAGCTTTCTTT
NA	TRBV18	TRBJ2-1	TRBD2	CASSPPRTSGTYNEQFF	TGTGCCAGCTCACCACCGAGGACTAGCGGGACCTACAATGAGCAGTTCTTC
NA	TRBV4-1	TRBJ1-1	NA	CASSQGGGNTEAFF	TGCGCCAGCAGCCAAGGGGGGGGAAACACTGAAGCTTTCTTT
NA	TRBV3-1/TRBV3-2	TRBJ1-2	NA	CASSQDSGGVYGYTF	TGTGCCAGCAGCCAAGATTCGGGGGGGGTCTATGGCTACACCTTC
NA	TRBV5-8	TRBJ2-7	NA	CASSSGTYEQYF	TGTGCCAGCAGCTCAGGGACCTACGAGCAGTACTTC
NA	TRBV15	TRBJ1-6	NA	CATSRDPGDNSPLHF	TGTGCCACCAGCAGAGATCCAGGGGATAATTCACCCCTCCACTTT
NA	TRBV28	TRBJ1-1	NA	CASSSENQGYTEAFF	TGTGCCAGCAGTTCCGAAAATCAGGGGTACACTGAAGCTTTCTTT
NA	TRBV7-8	TRBJ1-3	TRBD1	CASSWDRAGNTIYF	TGTGCCAGCAGCTGGGACAGGGCTGGAAACACCATATATTTT
once	TRBV7-8	TRBJ2-1	TRBD2	CASSPSWGSGGLNEQFF	TGTGCCAGCAGCCCCTCCTGGGGGAGCGGGGGGTTGAATGAGCAGTTCTTC
NA	TRBV7-9	TRBJ1-2	NA	CASSLDLLSPGGHGYTF	TGTGCCAGCAGCTTAGATTTACTCTCGCCGGGGGGCCATGGCTACACCTTC
NA	TRBV5-8	TRBJ1-4	NA	CASSLSGVNEKLFF	TGTGCCAGCAGCTTGTCTGGAGTTAATGAAAAACTGTTTTTT
NA	TRBV13	TRBJ2-1	TRBD2	CASSPTSGSNEQFF	TGTGCCAGCAGCCCTACTAGCGGGAGCAATGAGCAGTTCTTC
NA	TRBV7-2	TRBJ2-5	TRBD1	CASGRGTDQETQYF	TGTGCCAGCGGCAGAGGGACAGACCAAGAGACCCAGTACTTC
NA	TRBV29-1	TRBJ1-1	TRBD1	CSVDGTVNTEAFF	TGCAGCGTTGATGGGACAGTGAACACTGAAGCTTTCTTT
NA	TRBV7-6	TRBJ2-7	NA	CASSLFIFRGFTNYEQYF	TGTGCCAGCAGCTTATTTATTTTTCGAGGCTTCACTAACTACGAGCAGTACTTC
NA	TRBV6-5	TRBJ1-1	TRBD1	CATTRTGGAAAFF	TGTGCCACCACGAGAACAGGGGGCGCAGCCGCTTTCTTT
NA	TRBV25-1	TRBJ1-4	TRBD1	CASSEFVKGADEKLFF	TGTGCCAGCAGTGAATTCGTTAAGGGGGCTGATGAAAAACTGTTTTTT
NA	TRBV19	TRBJ1-3	NA	CASSSLGPWGNTIYF	TGTGCCAGCTCCAGCCTGGGCCCGTGGGGAAACACCATATATTTT
NA	TRBV4-3	TRBJ2-7	NA	CASSQALLYEQYF	TGCGCCAGCAGCCAAGCCCTACTGTACGAGCAGTACTTC
NA	TRBV7-9	TRBJ1-4	NA	CASSWSGGHGEKLFF	TGTGCCAGCAGCTGGTCGGGGGGGCACGGTGAAAAACTGTTTTTT
NA	TRBV4-2	TRBJ2-1	NA	CASSPPRGNEQFF	TGTGCCAGCAGCCCCCCAAGGGGTAATGAGCAGTTCTTC
NA	TRBV25-1	TRBJ2-2	TRBD1	CASSQQGRTGELFF	TGTGCCAGCAGCCAACAGGGGCGGACCGGGGAGCTGTTTTTT
NA	TRBV11-2	TRBJ2-1	TRBD2	CASSLEGGYWFF	TGTGCCAGCAGCTTAGAGGGGGGGTATTGGTTCTTC
once	TRBV28	TRBJ1-1	NA	CASSSDKEAFF	TGTGCCAGCAGTTCGGACAAGGAAGCTTTCTTT
once	TRBV4-2	TRBJ2-7	NA	CASSKGRQETYEQYF	TGTGCCAGCAGCAAAGGTAGACAGGAAACCTACGAGCAGTACTTC
NA	TRBV6-1	TRBJ2-1	NA	CASSEVINEQFF	TGTGCCAGCAGTGAAGTAATAAATGAGCAGTTCTTC
NA	TRBV16	TRBJ1-1	NA	CASSPGQIMNTEAFF	TGTGCCAGCAGCCCCGGACAGATTATGAACACTGAAGCTTTCTTT
NA	TRBV7-8	TRBJ1-1	NA	CASSLISWTVKNTEAFF	TGTGCCAGCAGCTTAATTTCTTGGACAGTCAAGAACACTGAAGCTTTCTTT
NA	TRBV9	TRBJ1-1	TRBD1	CASSETGADTEAFF	TGTGCCAGCAGTGAGACAGGGGCTGACACTGAAGCTTTCTTT
once	TRBV20-1	TRBJ1-4	NA	CSAQADEKLFF	TGCAGTGCCCAGGCTGATGAAAAACTGTTTTTT
NA	TRBV27	TRBJ1-1	TRBD1	CASSLSGQGSYQRAFF	TGTGCCAGCAGTTTATCAGGACAGGGGTCATACCAGCGGGCTTTCTTT
NA	TRBV19	TRBJ1-1	NA	CAARTSPLNTEAFF	TGTGCCGCTAGGACATCCCCGCTGAACACTGAAGCTTTCTTT
NA	TRBV29-1	TRBJ1-1	NA	CSVSDMFAFF	TGCAGCGTTTCTGACATGTTTGCTTTCTTT
NA	TRBV20-1	TRBJ1-2	NA	CSAPPSGGYTF	TGCAGTGCACCACCATCGGGGGGCTACACCTTC
NA	TRBV4-2	TRBJ1-1	TRBD1	CASSQGLGQVNTEAFF	TGTGCCAGCAGCCAAGGCTTGGGACAGGTGAACACTGAAGCTTTCTTT
NA	TRBV24-1	TRBJ2-1	NA	CATSDLRRDGAYNEQFF	TGTGCCACCAGTGATTTACGGCGGGATGGTGCCTACAATGAGCAGTTCTTC
NA	TRBV5-5	TRBJ2-1	TRBD2	CASSYLAGGPSNEQFF	TGTGCCAGCAGCTATCTAGCGGGAGGGCCGAGCAATGAGCAGTTCTTC
NA	TRBV24-1	TRBJ2-1	TRBD2	CATSDYGLAPPEQFF	TGTGCCACCAGTGATTACGGACTAGCGCCCCCCGAGCAGTTCTTC